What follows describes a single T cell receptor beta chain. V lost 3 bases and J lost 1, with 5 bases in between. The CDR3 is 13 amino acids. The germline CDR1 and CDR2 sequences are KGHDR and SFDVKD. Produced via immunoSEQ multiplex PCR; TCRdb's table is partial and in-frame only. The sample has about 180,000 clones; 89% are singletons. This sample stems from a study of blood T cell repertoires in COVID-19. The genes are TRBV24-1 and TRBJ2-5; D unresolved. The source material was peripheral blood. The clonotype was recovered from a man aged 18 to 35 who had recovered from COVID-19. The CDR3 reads CATSDLLQETQYF. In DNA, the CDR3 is TGTGCCACCAGTGATCTACTCCAAGAGACCCAGTACTTC.